This TCR beta chain was captured by sequencing in a study of a mutant IDH1 vaccine in newly diagnosed glioma. Study as a whole: Vaccination began 4-6 weeks post radiotherapy alone, or with temozolomide cycles. Treated patients, averaging roughly 40 years, were roughly 62% male and about 38% female.

The CDR3 has 15 amino acids. Germline-derived CDR1 and CDR2 are WSHSY and SAAADI. V shed 2 bases and J shed 0 bases, with 7 bases lying between them. This clone has more than one count but fewer than ten. Its antigen is unidentified. The same CDR3 also results from other DNA sequences found in this sample. The table came from immunoSEQ multiplex PCR; TCRdb's copy has only in-frame clones and leaves some out. This sample has about 83,000 clones, with over 75% found just once. Time point noted: week 47, end of study. Vaccinated patients received 300 ug of mutant IDH1 20-mer peptide per dose, with topical imiquimod.

The TCR sequence derives from a man between 40 and 49 years old with glioma. The J gene is TRBJ1-4, the V gene TRBV10-2; no clear D gene. The starting material was PBMCs, obtained from a glioma patient whose treatment included an IDH1 peptide vaccine. The chain's CDR3 is CASSEDGATNEKLFF. CDR3 sequence (DNA): TGCGCCAGCAGTGAGGACGGCGCAACTAATGAAAAACTGTTTTTT.